Each of the 31 T cell receptor beta chains below was sequenced from the same sample in a study of OX40 agonist ivuxolimab in advanced cancers. Clones were sequenced by immunoSEQ multiplex PCR, and TCRdb holds only the in-frame ones, with some missing. The sample lists around 100,000 clones, around 90% occurring once. Sequencing used CD4+ or CD8+ T cells sorted from blood, obtained in a trial of the OX40 agonist ivuxolimab. The origin of the receptors is an adult with an advanced solid tumor such as melanoma, head and neck, liver or kidney cancer.

The chain joins TRBV6-4 to TRBJ2-7; 10 nucleotides align to TRBD1. The CDR3 totals 13 residues. Germline CDR1 MRHNA, CDR2 SNTAGT. Trimming removed 9 bases from V and 3 bases from J; junction bases left unmatched: 5. DNA for the CDR3: TGTGCCAGACTGACAGGGGGCATCTACGAGCAGTACTTC. It is translated as CARLTGGIYEQYF.

The rearrangement joins TRBV29-1 to TRBJ1-5; no definite D call. Trimming took off 2 bases at V and 0 bases at J, with 5 bases between the two ends. The CDR3 runs to 13 residues. CDR1 is SQVTM and CDR2 is ANQGSEA in the germline V gene. CDR3 nucleotides: TGCAGCGTTGAATTGAATAGCAATCAGCCCCAGCATTTT. It yields the protein CSVELNSNQPQHF.

V is TRBV30 and J is TRBJ2-6; D not certain. Trimming pared 1 base from V and 8 bases from J, leaving 9 bases between. This CDR3 has 13 amino acids. Germline assignment: CDR1 GTSNPN and CDR2 SVGIG (reference sequence). CDR3 region: CAWSEVGPNVLTF. CDR3 DNA sequence: TGTGCCTGGAGTGAGGTGGGCCCCAACGTCCTGACTTTC.

The chain employs TRBV5-4 and TRBJ1-1; the match to TRBD1 covers 9 bases. CDR3 length: 15 amino acids. The trim removed 3 bases at V and 3 bases at J, leaving 6 bases unmatched. CDR1 is SGHNT, CDR2 YYREEE, per germline (reference sequence). CDR3 bases: TGTGCCAGCAGCTCCTGGGACAGGGAGCACACTGAAGCTTTCTTT. It specifies CASSSWDREHTEAFF. The full variable domain, in which reference TRBV5-4 and TRBJ1-1 provide the parts outside the CDR3, is ETGVTQSPTHLIKTRGQQVTLRCSSQSGHNTVSWYQQALGQGPQFIFQYYREEENGRGNFPPRFSGLQFPNYSSELNVNALELDDSALYLCASSSWDREHTEAFFGQGTRLTVV.

The rearrangement uses TRBV2 and TRBJ1-5; 7 bases are shared with TRBD1. There are 13 residues in the CDR3. Unmatched junction bases numbered 6, after V lost 4 bases and J lost 9 bases. CDR1 SNHLY and CDR2 FYNNEI come from the germline V gene. The CDR3 bases are TGTGCCAGCAGTGGGGTGGCAGGGGGGCCCCAGCATTTT. It specifies CASSGVAGGPQHF.

This chain joins TRBV6-6 and TRBJ2-1; 9 nucleotides match TRBD2. This CDR3 has 13 residues. Germline V gives CDR1 MNHNY, CDR2 SVGAGI (reference sequence). Trimming took 10 bases from V and 8 from J; bases not matched to a gene: 9. CDR3 in DNA: TGTGCCACTGGGGTAGCGGGAGCATATGAGCAGTTCTTC. Protein product: CATGVAGAYEQFF.

In regard to this clone: The sample holds other DNA sequences that translate to the same CDR3. The chain is built from TRBV11-2 and TRBJ2-5; D is uncertain. This CDR3 contains 11 residues. Looked up from germline, CDR1 is SGHAT and CDR2 is FQNNGV. Trimming left V 5 bases short and J 4 bases short, with 5 bases between. This chain's CDR3 is CASSLRETQYF. In DNA, the CDR3 is TGTGCCAGCAGCCTTCGAGAGACCCAGTACTTC.

The rearrangement joins TRBV7-9 to TRBJ1-1; D might be TRBD1 (5 bases). Trimming pared 3 bases from V and 7 bases from J, leaving 12 bases between. The CDR3 runs 13 residues. The germline CDR1 and CDR2 sequences are SEHNR and FQNEAQ (reference sequence). The CDR3, as DNA: TGTGCCAGCAGCTTTCAGGGATCGGGTGAAGCTTTCTTT. Protein: CASSFQGSGEAFF.

V is TRBV5-4 and J is TRBJ2-5; 14 bases align to TRBD2. The CDR3 is 15 amino acids. The V gene's germline CDR1 is SGHNT and CDR2 YYREEE (reference sequence). J was trimmed by 4 bases and V by 4 bases; bases with no gene match: 3. DNA for the CDR3: TGTGCCAGCAGCAAGGGACTAGCGGGAGCAGAGACCCAGTACTTC. Encoded protein: CASSKGLAGAETQYF.

This chain links TRBV7-2 with TRBJ2-1, with TRBD2 matching over 9 bases. With 3 bases clipped from V and 5 bases from J, the junction kept 2 bases outside the gene matches. The CDR3 is made up of 14 amino acids. CDR1 is SGHTA, CDR2 FQGNSA, per germline. CDR3 DNA: TGTGCCAGCAGCTTGGCTAGCGGGAACAATGAGCAGTTCTTC. It encodes CASSLASGNNEQFF. Combining the CDR3 with reference TRBV7-2 and TRBJ2-1 gives the whole variable domain GAGVSQSPSNKVTEKGKDVELRCDPISGHTALYWYRQSLGQGLEFLIYFQGNSAPDKSGLPSDRFSAERTGGSVSTLTIQRTQQEDSAVYLCASSLASGNNEQFFGPGTRLTVL.

The CDR3 DNA is TGTGCCAGCAGAAGAACCGGGACAGGGGTTGGGGAGCAGTACTTC. This translates into CASRRTGTGVGEQYF. The rearrangement joins TRBV2 to TRBJ2-7, with 10 bases fitting TRBD1. After removal of 6 bases from V and 7 bases from J, the junction contained 12 bases not matched to a gene. In germline, CDR1 is SNHLY, CDR2 FYNNEI. This CDR3 has 15 amino acids.

CDR3 amino acids: CASPILDQSSYNEQFF. CDR3 in DNA: TGTGCCAGCCCTATTCTCGACCAGTCCTCCTACAATGAGCAGTTCTTC. The chain is built from TRBV7-9 and TRBJ2-1, with no clear D. The V gene lost 8 bases and the J gene lost 0 bases, with 17 bases spanning the gap. The CDR3 length is 16 residues. CDR1 is SEHNR and CDR2 is FQNEAQ in the germline V gene (reference sequence).

The rearrangement uses TRBV5-1 and TRBJ1-3; the D gene is possibly TRBD1 (6 bases). CDR1 and CDR2 from the germline V gene are SGHRS and YFSETQ. The CDR3 contains 16 residues. Trimming removed 1 base at V and 1 base at J, with 12 bases between. The CDR3 DNA is TGCGCCAGCAGCTTGTTTCCAGGGGCATCTGGAAACACCATATATTTT. Residues: CASSLFPGASGNTIYF.

This chain uses TRBV18 with TRBJ2-1, with D perhaps TRBD1 or TRBD2 (5 bases each). Trimming removed 6 bases from V and 5 bases from J, with 14 bases in between. The length of the CDR3 is 14 residues. Per germline, CDR1 KGHSH and CDR2 LQKENI. CDR3 loop: CASSLTGTNNEQFF. CDR3 sequence (DNA): TGTGCCAGCTCCCTCACCGGGACCAACAATGAGCAGTTCTTC.

The chain recombines TRBV2 with TRBJ2-7; D gene ambiguous. The CDR3 sequence is 12 residues long. Germline V lookup: CDR1 SNHLY, CDR2 FYNNEI. The V end was cut by 1 base, the J end by 4 bases, with 5 bases between. The CDR3 coding sequence is TGTGCCAGCAGTGAAGTGACGTACGAGCAGTACTTC. Translating it yields CASSEVTYEQYF.

The chain carries TRBV29-1 and TRBJ2-7; a possible D gene is TRBD1 (6 bases). Trimming left V 6 bases short and J 5 bases short, with 14 bases between. There are 12 residues in the CDR3. Per germline, CDR1 SQVTM and CDR2 ANQGSEA. CDR3 DNA: TGCAGCGTCCTGACAGGTGGTCACGAGCAGTACTTC. Protein product: CSVLTGGHEQYF.

This sequence joins TRBV10-3 and TRBJ2-2, with D tentatively TRBD2 (6 bases). This CDR3 has 14 amino acids. Trimming left V 10 bases short and J 1 base short, with 13 bases between. Germline CDR1 reads ENHRY; CDR2 reads SYGVKD. This CDR3 reads CATKEGLNTGELFF. In nucleotides, the CDR3 is TGTGCCACTAAGGAGGGGTTGAACACCGGGGAGCTGTTTTTT.

The V gene is TRBV9, the J gene TRBJ2-3; D is unresolved. The CDR3 loop spans 14 amino acids. Per the germline V gene, CDR1 is SGDLS and CDR2 is YYNGEE. The V end lost 0 bases, the J end lost 0 bases, and 5 bases lay between the germline ends. CDR3: CASSVAFSTDTQYF. CDR3 nucleotides: TGTGCCAGCAGCGTAGCCTTTAGCACAGATACGCAGTATTTT.

The rearrangement joins TRBV7-9 to TRBJ2-1; TRBD2 aligns across 14 bases. The CDR3 spans 16 residues. The junction had 5 bases not matched to a gene; V was cut back by 4 bases and J by 6 bases. Per germline, CDR1 SEHNR and CDR2 FQNEAQ (reference sequence). The CDR3 protein is CASSSGTSGSVNEQFF. The CDR3 DNA reads TGTGCCAGCAGCTCGGGGACTAGCGGGAGTGTCAATGAGCAGTTCTTC.

This chain links TRBV7-9 with TRBJ2-1, with 9 bases fitting TRBD2. The junction had 9 bases not matched to a gene; V was cut back by 8 bases and J by 7 bases. This CDR3 is 14 amino acids long. Germline V gene data show CDR1 as SEHNR and CDR2 as FQNEAQ (reference sequence). The CDR3 region is CASCRAGGDNEQFF. The CDR3, as DNA: TGTGCCAGCTGTCGTGCGGGAGGGGATAATGAGCAGTTCTTC.

CDR3: CASTSGLNYNEQFF. The CDR3 DNA sequence: TGTGCCAGCACTTCGGGACTTAACTACAATGAGCAGTTCTTC. The J gene is TRBJ2-1, the V gene TRBV28, with D perhaps TRBD2 (6 bases). The length of the CDR3 is 14 residues. Germline loops: CDR1 MDHEN, CDR2 SYDVKM. Between the trimmed V and J ends, which lost 7 bases and 3 bases, there was a span of 13 bases.

This clone appeared a single time. J is TRBJ2-1 and V is TRBV27, with TRBD2 matching 7 bases. Germline V CDR1 and CDR2: MNHEY, SMNVEV (reference sequence). The CDR3 runs to 14 residues. After removal of 6 bases from V and 4 bases from J, the junction contained 6 bases not matched to a gene. The CDR3 loop is CASRQNSGYNEQFF. The CDR3 DNA reads as TGTGCCAGCAGACAAAATAGCGGGTACAATGAGCAGTTCTTC.

This chain uses TRBV6-6 with TRBJ1-5; D gene unclear. The germline CDR1 and CDR2 sequences are MNHNY and SVGAGI (reference sequence). The CDR3 extends over 15 amino acids. Trimming removed 5 bases from V and 0 bases from J, with 11 bases in between. CDR3 amino acids: CASSQLLSSNQPQHF. The CDR3 DNA sequence: TGTGCCAGCAGTCAGCTGCTAAGTAGCAATCAGCCCCAGCATTTT.

The V call is TRBV28, the J call TRBJ2-7; a weak D match, TRBD2 (5 bases). Germline assignment: CDR1 MDHEN and CDR2 SYDVKM. CDR3 length: 15 residues. V was trimmed by 5 bases and J by 0 bases, leaving 14 bases between them. CDR3 loop: CASSEDYSSSYEQYF. The CDR3, as DNA: TGTGCCAGCAGTGAAGACTATTCGAGCTCCTACGAGCAGTACTTC.

This chain joins TRBV2 and TRBJ2-7; 7 bases align to TRBD1. The J segment lost 8 bases and the V segment lost 6 bases, leaving 13 bases of the junction unmatched. From germline, CDR1 is SNHLY and CDR2 FYNNEI. CDR3 size: 14 residues. This CDR3 reads CASSVSQGEEKQYF. The CDR3 region has the DNA TGTGCCAGCAGCGTGAGTCAGGGGGAAGAAAAGCAGTACTTC.

This chain links TRBV5-8 with TRBJ2-7; 8 bases are shared with TRBD2. CDR1 and CDR2 from the germline V gene are SGHTS and YDEGEE. J gave up 2 bases and V 0 bases, and 7 bases lay outside the gene matches. The CDR3 has 16 residues. CDR3 amino acids: CASSLEGGGRTYEQYF. The DNA of the CDR3 is TGTGCCAGCAGCTTGGAAGGCGGCGGGAGGACCTACGAGCAGTACTTC.

V and J are TRBV6-5 and TRBJ2-7; D is possibly TRBD1 or TRBD2 (5 bases each). The CDR3 has 16 residues. V was trimmed by 0 bases and J by 3 bases, leaving 15 bases between them. Germline values: CDR1 MNHEY, CDR2 SVGAGI. In DNA form, the CDR3 reads TGTGCCAGCAGTTACTCGAGGGACGCGGACCTCTACGAGCAGTACTTC. This sequence encodes CASSYSRDADLYEQYF.

This clone was detected a few times. The chain combines TRBV9 with TRBJ2-5; D not certain. The CDR3 sequence is 14 residues long. The V gene lost 4 bases and the J gene lost 4 bases, with 14 bases spanning the gap. The germline gives CDR1 SGDLS, CDR2 YYNGEE. The CDR3 nucleotides are TGTGCCAGCAGCCCCCGGAGAACAACAGAGACCCAGTACTTC. Translation gives CASSPRRTTETQYF.

CDR3 DNA: TGCGCCAGCAGCCCTCTATGGCAAACTGGCACCGGGGAGCTGTTTTTT. Protein product: CASSPLWQTGTGELFF. This sequence joins TRBV5-1 and TRBJ2-2; D call uncertain. V was clipped by 4 bases and J by 4 bases, with 17 bases between them. Germline V CDR1 and CDR2: SGHRS, YFSETQ. This CDR3 is built from 16 residues.

This rearrangement joins TRBV5-1 to TRBJ2-3; 9 bases are a match to TRBD2. This CDR3 contains 15 residues. Trimming took 6 bases from V and 0 from J; bases not matched to a gene: 5. Per germline, CDR1 SGHRS and CDR2 YFSETQ. In nucleotides, the CDR3 is TGCGCCAGCAAAGCGGGAGGCCTTAGCACAGATACGCAGTATTTT. Translating it yields CASKAGGLSTDTQYF.

The chain has TRBV6-5 and TRBJ1-3; 8 bases map to TRBD1. CDR1 and CDR2 (germline): MNHEY, SVGAGI. Unmatched junction bases numbered 7, after V lost 5 bases and J lost 4 bases. This CDR3 has 15 amino acids. Here the CDR3 reads CASSMTGVAGNTIYF. The CDR3 DNA reads TGTGCCAGCAGTATGACAGGGGTGGCAGGAAACACCATATATTTT.